Listed below are T cell receptor beta chains from one sample, sequenced in a study of T-cell memory formation after mild COVID-19. Via MiXCR, TCRdb re-called the 5' RACE reads, giving one row per CDR3 protein. The sample records under 550,000 distinct CDR3 sequences, about 20% being singletons. Sequences were obtained from PBMCs or a T cell subset sorted from them (not recorded which). These receptors were obtained from a man aged 18-30 years who had mild COVID-19 (a few samples of this study predate the infection). Cell type and time point are not known. CDR3s leave out the opening cysteine and the closing phenylalanine or tryptophan. Each record gives: J gene, CDR3 length, V gene, D gene, CDR3 protein. The D gene is left open where the match is weak.

>TRBJ2-2|14|TRBV20-1|TRBD1
SARDLRGRDTGELF
>TRBJ1-1|12|TRBV7-3|NA
ASSPKARGSEAF
>TRBJ1-5|11|TRBV29-1|NA
SVVSSGNQPQH
>TRBJ2-3|12|TRBV5-1|NA
ASSLGQWGDTQY
>TRBJ2-2|11|TRBV5-1|NA
ASSLDRPGELF
>TRBJ1-1|11|TRBV18|NA
ASSLGEDTEAF
>TRBJ2-3|14|TRBV5-6|NA
ASSSEVSGGPDTQY
>TRBJ1-1|13|TRBV11-2|NA
ASSLDPGPDTEAF
>TRBJ1-2|11|TRBV10-3|NA
AISPRDNYGYT
>TRBJ2-7|11|TRBV29-1|NA
SVAPGRKGEQY
>TRBJ2-5|11|TRBV7-2|TRBD2
ASNPTSVETQY
>TRBJ1-2|11|TRBV5-1|NA
ASSQGPAGGYT
>TRBJ1-6|14|TRBV7-9|NA
ASSDPREVNNSPLH
>TRBJ2-7|12|TRBV7-2|NA
ASSLEAPYYEQY
>TRBJ2-1|9|TRBV10-3|NA
AISESYEQF
>TRBJ1-5|13|TRBV25-1|NA
ASSDSTVESQPQH
>NA|10|TRBV5-1|NA
ASSLDGGTQY
>TRBJ2-3|14|TRBV7-2|NA
ASSLEGVTSTDTQY
>TRBJ1-6|10|TRBV7-9|NA
ASSLDHSPLH
>TRBJ2-1|9|TRBV6-5|TRBD2
ASSPGGEQF
>TRBJ2-7|14|TRBV4-1|TRBD1
ASSRTSGQSSYEQY
>TRBJ2-4|9|TRBV7-2|NA
ASSVGIIQY
>TRBJ1-1|11|TRBV6-2/TRBV6-3|TRBD1
ASSHRGHTEAF
>TRBJ2-7|11|TRBV5-4|TRBD1
ASSPGDRGEQY
>TRBJ2-4|15|TRBV5-1|TRBD1
ASSLGDRGIAKNIQY
>TRBJ2-5|13|TRBV6-2/TRBV6-3|NA
ASSYSPGQQETQY
>TRBJ1-1|11|TRBV7-9|NA
ASNKGAGPEAF
>TRBJ1-4|14|TRBV7-9|TRBD1
ASSLGRPGGNEKLF
>TRBJ2-2|16|TRBV5-1|TRBD1
ASSTSFPGQGNTGELF
>TRBJ2-3|13|TRBV7-9|TRBD1
ASSPTGYDGDTQY
>TRBJ2-7|13|TRBV29-1|NA
SVARGGADAYEQY
>TRBJ2-4|14|TRBV6-5|NA
ASSYSLSRAKNIQY
>TRBJ2-2|14|TRBV4-3|TRBD1
ASSQEADRVTGELF
>TRBJ2-3|11|TRBV6-5|TRBD1
ASTNRGADTQY
>TRBJ2-3|13|TRBV9|TRBD2
ASSAYGGAADTQY
>TRBJ2-2|14|TRBV6-5|TRBD1
ASSYGDRGDTGELF
>TRBJ2-5|14|TRBV5-1|NA
ASSYALMAEGRAQY
>TRBJ1-1|11|TRBV3-1|NA
ASSQVFDLEAF
>TRBJ2-5|12|TRBV5-1|NA
ASSLVDGGQTQY
>TRBJ2-6|14|TRBV14|TRBD2
ASSHFGLAGANVLT
>TRBJ1-1|12|TRBV20-1|NA
SVLSAGTNTEAF
>TRBJ1-1|11|TRBV12-3/TRBV12-4|NA
ASSSSVTPEAF
>TRBJ2-5|15|TRBV24-1|TRBD1
ATSDPPGQGIQETQY
>TRBJ1-4|12|TRBV7-2|NA
ASSYQGPNEKLF
>TRBJ1-1|10|TRBV29-1|NA
SSGTVNTEAF
>TRBJ2-3|14|TRBV5-5|NA
ASSPRMVIYTDTQY
>TRBJ1-1|10|TRBV5-1|NA
ASSTGASEAF
>TRBJ2-7|11|TRBV29-1|NA
SVDWGSAYEQY